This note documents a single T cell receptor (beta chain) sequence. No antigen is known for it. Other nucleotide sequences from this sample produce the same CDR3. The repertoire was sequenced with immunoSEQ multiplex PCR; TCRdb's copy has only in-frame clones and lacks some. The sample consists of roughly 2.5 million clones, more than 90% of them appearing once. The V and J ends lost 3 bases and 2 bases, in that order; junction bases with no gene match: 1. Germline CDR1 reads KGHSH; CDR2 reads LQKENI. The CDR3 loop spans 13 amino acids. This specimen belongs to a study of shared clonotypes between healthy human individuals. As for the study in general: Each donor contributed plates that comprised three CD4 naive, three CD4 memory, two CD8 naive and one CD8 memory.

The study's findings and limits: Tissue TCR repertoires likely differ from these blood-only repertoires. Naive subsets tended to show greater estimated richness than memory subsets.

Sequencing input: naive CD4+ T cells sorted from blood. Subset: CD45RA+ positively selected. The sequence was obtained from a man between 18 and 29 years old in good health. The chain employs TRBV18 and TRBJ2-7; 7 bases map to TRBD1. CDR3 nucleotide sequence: TGTGCCAGCTCACCGACAGGGCCCTACGAGCAGTACTTC. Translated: CASSPTGPYEQYF. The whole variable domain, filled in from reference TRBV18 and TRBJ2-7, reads NAGVMQNPRHLVRRRGQEARLRCSPMKGHSHVYWYRQLPEEGLKFMVYLQKENIIDESGMPKERFSAEFPKEGPSILRIQQVVRGDSAAYFCASSPTGPYEQYFGPGTRLTVT.